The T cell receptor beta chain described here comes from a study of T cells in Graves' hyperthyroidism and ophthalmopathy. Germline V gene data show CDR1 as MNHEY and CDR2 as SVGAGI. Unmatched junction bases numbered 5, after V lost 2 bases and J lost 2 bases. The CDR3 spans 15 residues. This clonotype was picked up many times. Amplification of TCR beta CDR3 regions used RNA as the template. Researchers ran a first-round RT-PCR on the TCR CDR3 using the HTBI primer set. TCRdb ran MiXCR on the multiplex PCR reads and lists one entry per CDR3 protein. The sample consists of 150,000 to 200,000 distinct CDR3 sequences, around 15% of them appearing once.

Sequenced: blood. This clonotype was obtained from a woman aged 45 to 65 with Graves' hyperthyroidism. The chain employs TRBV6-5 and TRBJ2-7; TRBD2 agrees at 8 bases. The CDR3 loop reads CASSYATGGPYEQYF. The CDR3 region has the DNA TGTGCCAGCAGTTACGCCACGGGGGGGCCCTACGAGCAGTACTTC.